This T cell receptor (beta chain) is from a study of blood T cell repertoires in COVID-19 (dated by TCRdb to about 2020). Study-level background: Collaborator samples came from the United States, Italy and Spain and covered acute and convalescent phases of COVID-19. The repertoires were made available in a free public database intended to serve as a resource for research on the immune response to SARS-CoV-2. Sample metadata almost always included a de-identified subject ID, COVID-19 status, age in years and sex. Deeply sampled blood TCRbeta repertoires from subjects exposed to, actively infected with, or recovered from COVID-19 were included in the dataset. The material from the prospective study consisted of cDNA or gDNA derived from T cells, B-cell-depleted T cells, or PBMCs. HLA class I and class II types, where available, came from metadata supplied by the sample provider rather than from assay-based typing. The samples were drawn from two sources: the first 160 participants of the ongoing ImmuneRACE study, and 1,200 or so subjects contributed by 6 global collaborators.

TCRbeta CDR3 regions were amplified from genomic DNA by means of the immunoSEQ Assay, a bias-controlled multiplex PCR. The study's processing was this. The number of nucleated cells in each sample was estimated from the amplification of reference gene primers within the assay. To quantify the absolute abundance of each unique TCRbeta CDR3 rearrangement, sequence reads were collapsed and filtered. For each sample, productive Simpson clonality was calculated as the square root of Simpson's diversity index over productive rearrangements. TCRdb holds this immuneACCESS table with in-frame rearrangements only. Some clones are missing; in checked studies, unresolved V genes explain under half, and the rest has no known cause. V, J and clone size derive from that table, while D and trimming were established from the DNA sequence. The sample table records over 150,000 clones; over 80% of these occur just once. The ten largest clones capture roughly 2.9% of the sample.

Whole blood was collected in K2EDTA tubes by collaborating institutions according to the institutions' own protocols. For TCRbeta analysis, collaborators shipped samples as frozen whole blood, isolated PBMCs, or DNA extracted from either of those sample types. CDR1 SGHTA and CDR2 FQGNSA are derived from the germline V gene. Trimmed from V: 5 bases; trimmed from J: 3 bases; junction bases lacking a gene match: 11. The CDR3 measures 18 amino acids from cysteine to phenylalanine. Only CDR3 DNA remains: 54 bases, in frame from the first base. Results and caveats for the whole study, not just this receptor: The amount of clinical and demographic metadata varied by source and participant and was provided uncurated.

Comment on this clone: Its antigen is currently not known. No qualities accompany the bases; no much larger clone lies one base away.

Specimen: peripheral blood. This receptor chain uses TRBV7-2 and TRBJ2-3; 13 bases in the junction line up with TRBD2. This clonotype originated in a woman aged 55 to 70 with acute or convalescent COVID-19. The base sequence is TGTGCCAGCAGCCCCAGGACTAGCGGGGGCCCTGGGACAGATACGCAGTATTTT. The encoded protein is CASSPRTSGGPGTDTQYF.